A selection of T cell receptor beta chains follows, all from one sample in a study of blood T cells in healthy people across ages. TCRdb recomputed calls from the 5' RACE reads with MiXCR, one row per CDR3 protein. Among about a million distinct CDR3 sequences listed, 45% to 60% were seen once. The sequenced sample consisted of blood. These receptors were obtained from an older woman in good health. Each CDR3 is given with its conserved first and last residue. D genes are given only for firm matches. Size tells how often a clone was seen (once, few, many) or the class of an expanded clone, and some rows leave it out.

j_call,cdr3_length,v_call,d_call,clone_size,cdr3_aa,cdr3_nt
TRBJ2-1,16,TRBV7-9,TRBD2,.,CASSAVPGLAGHEQFF,TGTGCCAGCAGCGCTGTTCCGGGACTAGCGGGACATGAGCAGTTCTTC
TRBJ2-1,14,TRBV7-3,.,.,CASSRYMHPHEQFF,TGTGCCAGCAGCCGCTACATGCATCCCCATGAGCAGTTCTTC
TRBJ2-5,15,TRBV27,TRBD2,.,CASSFVTSGQETQYF,TGTGCCAGCAGTTTTGTGACTAGCGGACAAGAGACCCAGTACTTC
TRBJ2-5,16,TRBV6-6,TRBD2,.,CASSYGTSGRQETQYF,TGTGCCAGCAGTTACGGGACTAGCGGGCGACAAGAGACCCAGTACTTC
TRBJ2-7,17,TRBV6-1,TRBD1,.,CASSLQRTGPRSYEQYF,TGTGCCAGCAGCCTACAGAGGACAGGCCCCCGCTCCTACGAGCAGTACTTC
TRBJ2-7,19,TRBV27,.,once,CASSLVPGTVPHSSYEQYF,TGTGCCAGCAGTTTAGTTCCCGGGACGGTACCGCACAGCTCCTACGAGCAGTACTTC
TRBJ2-1,15,TRBV7-9,.,.,CASSLIVGPSDEQFF,TGTGCCAGCAGCTTAATAGTGGGTCCATCGGATGAGCAGTTCTTC
TRBJ2-3,15,TRBV7-2,.,.,CASSSGLPSTDTQYF,TGTGCCAGCAGCTCGGGACTGCCTAGCACAGATACGCAGTATTTT
TRBJ2-7,11,TRBV12-3/TRBV12-4,.,.,CASASADEQYF,TGTGCCAGCGCCTCTGCGGACGAGCAGTACTTC
TRBJ2-4,14,TRBV2,.,few,CASSDDKPKNIQYF,TGTGCCAGCAGTGATGACAAGCCAAAAAACATTCAGTACTTC
TRBJ2-4,19,TRBV4-1,TRBD1,.,CASSQGGTGFALAKNIQYF,TGCGCCAGCAGCCAAGGAGGGACAGGGTTCGCCTTAGCCAAAAACATTCAGTACTTC
TRBJ2-1,16,TRBV3-1,.,few,CASSPPGLAAYNEQFF,TGTGCCAGCAGTCCCCCGGGGCTAGCTGCGTACAACGAGCAGTTCTTC
TRBJ1-5,13,TRBV6-1,.,.,CASSVRPDQPQHF,TGTGCCAGCAGTGTGCGGCCGGATCAGCCCCAGCATTTT
TRBJ2-7,14,TRBV29-1,.,.,CSVDTGLPSEAQYF,TGCAGCGTTGATACGGGCCTCCCCAGTGAGGCCCAGTACTTC
TRBJ2-7,16,TRBV20-1,.,.,CSAVGYGRAESYEQYF,TGCAGTGCTGTCGGGTATGGTCGGGCGGAATCCTACGAGCAGTACTTC
TRBJ2-7,14,TRBV5-6,.,.,CASSFSVSTYEQYF,TGTGCCAGCAGCTTTTCTGTCTCAACTTACGAGCAGTACTTC
TRBJ1-2,17,TRBV4-1,.,.,CASSQEPSGILSAGYTF,TGCGCCAGCAGCCAAGAGCCCTCAGGCATTCTCTCTGCTGGCTACACCTTC
TRBJ2-2,15,TRBV20-1,.,.,CSARWRGISTGELFF,TGCAGTGCGCGCTGGAGGGGGATCAGCACCGGGGAGCTGTTTTTT
TRBJ1-6,16,TRBV15,.,.,CATSSTASGRNSPLHF,TGTGCCACCAGCAGTACAGCCTCCGGAAGGAATTCACCCCTCCACTTT
TRBJ2-7,15,TRBV4-2,TRBD2,.,CASSQPRLAGLGQYF,TGTGCCAGCAGCCAACCGAGACTAGCGGGTTTGGGGCAGTACTTC
TRBJ2-7,13,TRBV30,.,.,CAWSPRSGRMQYF,TGTGCCTGGAGTCCGCGGAGCGGACGGATGCAGTACTTC
TRBJ1-1,14,TRBV7-6,.,.,CASSSDSLNTEAFF,TGTGCCAGCAGCTCGGACAGTTTGAACACTGAAGCTTTCTTT
TRBJ2-5,14,TRBV12-3/TRBV12-4,.,few,CASSSGLPQETQYF,TGTGCCAGCAGCTCGGGTCTACCACAAGAGACCCAGTACTTC
TRBJ2-1,18,TRBV6-1,TRBD2,.,CASRTDRLGLAGYNEQFF,TGTGCCAGCAGAACAGACAGGCTCGGACTAGCGGGTTACAATGAGCAGTTCTTC
TRBJ1-6,15,TRBV20-1,TRBD1,.,CSALPGQGYNSPLHF,TGCAGTGCTTTACCGGGACAGGGGTATAATTCACCCCTCCACTTT
TRBJ2-7,14,TRBV7-9,.,few,CASSLASRAYEQYF,TGTGCCAGCAGCTTAGCTAGCAGAGCCTACGAGCAGTACTTC
TRBJ1-5,13,TRBV6-4,.,few,CASIRSSNQPQHF,TGTGCCAGCATCAGGTCTAGCAATCAGCCCCAGCATTTT
TRBJ2-3,19,TRBV24-1,TRBD1,.,CATSDSAATQGAFTDTQYF,TGTGCCACCAGTGATTCTGCAGCCACACAGGGGGCGTTCACAGATACGCAGTATTTT
TRBJ2-3,15,TRBV6-2/TRBV6-3,.,.,CASSYQRSHPDTQYF,TGTGCCAGCAGTTACCAGCGGAGCCATCCAGATACGCAGTATTTT
TRBJ2-5,11,TRBV6-2/TRBV6-3,.,.,CASSYLQTQYF,TGTGCCAGCAGTTATTTGCAGACCCAGTACTTC
TRBJ2-7,12,TRBV20-1,.,once,CSAYILSYEQYF,TGCAGTGCATATATTCTCTCCTACGAGCAGTACTTC
TRBJ2-1,16,TRBV10-3,TRBD1,.,CAISDPRDSPHNEQFF,TGTGCCATCAGCGACCCCCGGGACAGCCCACACAATGAGCAGTTCTTC
TRBJ2-5,13,TRBV25-1,.,few,CASSDRTAGTQYF,TGTGCCAGCAGTGATAGGACCGCTGGGACCCAGTACTTC
TRBJ2-5,15,TRBV24-1,TRBD2,once,CATSAAGGLGETQYF,TGTGCCACCAGTGCGGCGGGAGGGTTAGGAGAGACCCAGTACTTC
TRBJ2-7,15,TRBV12-3/TRBV12-4,.,.,CASSRGGGLPYEQYF,TGTGCCAGCAGCCGGGGAGGGGGGCTTCCCTACGAGCAGTACTTC
TRBJ2-7,16,TRBV24-1,TRBD2,.,CATSEPTSGRINEQYF,TGTGCCACCAGTGAGCCGACTAGCGGGAGAATCAATGAGCAGTACTTC
TRBJ2-7,15,TRBV27,TRBD2,few,CASSDPLGGHHEQYF,TGTGCCAGCAGTGACCCATTGGGAGGGCATCACGAGCAGTACTTC
TRBJ1-1,14,TRBV10-3,TRBD1,.,CAISTQGGGTEAFF,TGTGCCATCAGCACCCAAGGGGGCGGCACTGAAGCTTTCTTT
TRBJ2-2,13,TRBV6-6,.,once,CASSSNGAGELFF,TGTGCCAGCAGTTCCAATGGGGCCGGGGAGCTGTTTTTT
TRBJ1-6,17,TRBV25-1,.,.,CASSGTVMSSYNSPLHF,TGTGCCAGCAGTGGAACGGTGATGAGCTCCTATAATTCACCCCTCCACTTT
TRBJ2-1,12,TRBV29-1,.,few,CSVVVSYNEQFF,TGCAGCGTTGTAGTATCATACAATGAGCAGTTCTTC
TRBJ2-1,21,TRBV3-1,.,few,CASSQKHPQSSRVSPDNEQFF,TGTGCCAGCAGCCAAAAACACCCACAATCTAGCAGGGTCTCTCCTGACAATGAGCAGTTCTTC